A selection of T cell receptor beta chains follows, all from one sample in a study of cytomegalovirus exposure and HLA in healthy donors. The protocol was immunoSEQ multiplex PCR, while the TCRdb copy is restricted to in-frame clones and leaves out a portion. The table records about 200,000 clones, less than 85% of them present only once. The sequencing input was PBMCs. Receptors were obtained from a woman aged 18-30 years in good health and CMV-seronegative. Both conserved end residues are part of each CDR3. Each record gives: V gene, clone size, D gene, J gene, CDR3 protein, CDR3 DNA. The D gene is left open where the match is weak. Not every row has a clone size; where given, it reads once, few, many or a size class.

TRBV4-2	NA	TRBD2	TRBJ2-7	CASSPERGRDYEQYF	TGTGCCAGCAGCCCCGAGCGGGGCAGAGACTACGAGCAGTACTTC
TRBV27	NA	TRBD2	TRBJ2-3	CASSLTSGSTDTQYF	TGTGCCAGCAGTTTAACTAGCGGGAGCACAGATACGCAGTATTTT
TRBV6-6	NA	NA	TRBJ1-1	CASSYGASTEAFF	TGTGCCAGCAGTTACGGAGCGAGCACTGAAGCTTTCTTT
TRBV15	NA	NA	TRBJ1-4	CATSRRGQTGREKLFF	TGTGCCACCAGCAGACGCGGACAGACAGGTCGTGAAAAACTGTTTTTT
TRBV9	NA	NA	TRBJ2-3	CASSVGNEHGTDTQYF	TGTGCCAGCAGCGTAGGGAACGAGCATGGCACAGATACGCAGTATTTT
TRBV30	NA	TRBD1	TRBJ1-1	CAWETGVNTEAFF	TGTGCCTGGGAGACAGGGGTTAACACTGAAGCTTTCTTT
TRBV5-4	once	NA	TRBJ1-2	CASSFPSPDSRYGYTF	TGTGCCAGCAGCTTCCCCTCTCCAGACAGTCGATATGGCTACACCTTC
TRBV9	once	TRBD1	TRBJ2-7	CASSVDQGATYEQYF	TGTGCCAGCAGCGTAGATCAGGGGGCCACCTACGAGCAGTACTTC
TRBV27	once	TRBD2	TRBJ2-3	CASSPRGGGLTDTQYF	TGTGCCAGCAGTCCCCGCGGCGGGGGGCTCACAGATACGCAGTATTTT
TRBV5-1	many	TRBD2	TRBJ2-1	CASSPQTSGVNEQFF	TGCGCCAGCAGCCCTCAGACTAGCGGGGTGAATGAGCAGTTCTTC
TRBV7-9	NA	NA	TRBJ2-4	CASSLFFGSGAKNIQYF	TGTGCCAGCAGCTTATTTTTTGGCTCTGGGGCCAAAAACATTCAGTACTTC
TRBV7-6	NA	NA	TRBJ1-6	CASSLGQGYSPLHF	TGTGCCAGCAGCTTAGGTCAGGGGTATTCACCCCTCCACTTT
TRBV2	NA	TRBD1	TRBJ1-5	CASRTGTGYNQPQHF	TGTGCCAGCAGAACCGGGACAGGCTACAATCAGCCCCAGCATTTT
TRBV27	NA	NA	TRBJ1-2	CASSFDRKSYYGYTF	TGTGCCAGCAGTTTTGATCGAAAGTCGTACTATGGCTACACCTTC
TRBV7-2	NA	TRBD1	TRBJ1-2	CASSRSQGEWHGYTF	TGTGCCAGCAGCCGATCACAGGGGGAGTGGCATGGCTACACCTTC
TRBV4-1	NA	TRBD1	TRBJ1-1	CASSQGTSDRAAFF	TGCGCCAGCAGCCAAGGGACAAGTGACAGGGCGGCTTTCTTT
TRBV9	NA	TRBD1	TRBJ2-2	CASSLTGTGSAGELFF	TGTGCCAGCAGCCTCACCGGGACAGGGTCGGCCGGGGAGCTGTTTTTT
TRBV5-1	once	NA	TRBJ1-5	CASSLDLRQPQHF	TGCGCCAGCAGCTTGGATCTGAGACAGCCCCAGCATTTT
TRBV27	NA	TRBD2	TRBJ2-7	CASTDKAGVSYEQYF	TGTGCCAGCACTGATAAAGCGGGAGTCTCCTACGAGCAGTACTTC
TRBV9	NA	TRBD2	TRBJ2-3	CASSVEAGVDTQYF	TGTGCCAGCAGCGTAGAAGCGGGAGTGGATACGCAGTATTTT
TRBV7-9	NA	TRBD1	TRBJ1-1	CASSLTIFDREYF	TGTGCCAGCAGCTTGACGATCTTCGACAGGGAGTACTTT
TRBV27	NA	NA	TRBJ2-7	CASSRSDSYEQYF	TGTGCCAGCAGTCGCTCGGACAGCTACGAGCAGTACTTC
TRBV18	NA	NA	TRBJ1-2	CASSPETNYGYTF	TGTGCCAGCTCACCCGAGACTAACTATGGCTACACCTTC
TRBV15	once	NA	TRBJ1-2	CATSREGVAGYIGYTF	TGTGCCACCAGCAGAGAAGGAGTCGCCGGATATATTGGCTACACCTTC
TRBV6-5	NA	NA	TRBJ1-2	CASRTPGRGYGYTF	TGTGCCAGCAGAACACCGGGCCGCGGCTATGGCTACACCTTC
TRBV6-1	NA	NA	TRBJ1-6	CASTGTNSPLHF	TGTGCCAGCACAGGGACCAATTCACCCCTCCACTTT
TRBV6-1	NA	NA	TRBJ1-5	CASSDGGGQPQHF	TGTGCCAGCAGTGATGGGGGAGGTCAGCCCCAGCATTTT
TRBV7-9	NA	NA	TRBJ2-3	CASSLGQTSSTDTQYF	TGTGCCAGCAGCTTAGGACAGACATCTAGCACAGATACGCAGTATTTT
TRBV7-3	NA	NA	TRBJ2-7	CASSLGRSYEQYF	TGTGCCAGCAGCTTAGGCAGGTCCTACGAGCAGTACTTC
TRBV7-3	NA	NA	TRBJ2-1	CASSLRNYNEQFF	TGTGCCAGCAGCTTAAGGAATTACAATGAGCAGTTCTTC